These T cell receptor beta chains were read from a single sample in a study of blood T cell repertoires in COVID-19. Only in-frame clones appear in the TCRdb table, and some are missing; sequencing was by immunoSEQ multiplex PCR. In the table there are under 300,000 clones, 89% of which are singletons. The sequenced sample was peripheral blood. The receptors derive from a man between 50 and 59 years old with acute or convalescent COVID-19. Each CDR3 is given with its conserved first and last residue. The D gene is left open where the match is weak. Clone size, where shown, is once, few, many, or a class for clones that have expanded.

v_gene: TRBV10-3; len: 13; d_gene: NA; j_gene: TRBJ2-3; abundance: NA; CDR3aa: CAIKGGVPDTQYF; CDR3nt: TGTGCCATCAAGGGGGGGGTCCCAGATACGCAGTATTTT
v_gene: TRBV4-1; len: 15; d_gene: TRBD1; j_gene: TRBJ2-2; abundance: NA; CDR3aa: CASSQGQGWAGELFF; CDR3nt: TGCGCCAGCAGCCAGGGACAGGGGTGGGCCGGGGAGCTGTTTTTT
v_gene: TRBV5-1; len: 14; d_gene: NA; j_gene: TRBJ1-4; abundance: once; CDR3aa: CASSPGTTNEKLFF; CDR3nt: TGCGCCAGCAGCCCCGGGACAACTAATGAAAAACTGTTTTTT
v_gene: TRBV15; len: 15; d_gene: TRBD2; j_gene: TRBJ2-4; abundance: NA; CDR3aa: CATSSAGGAKNIQYF; CDR3nt: TGTGCCACCAGCAGTGCGGGGGGAGCCAAAAACATTCAGTACTTC
v_gene: TRBV5-6; len: 13; d_gene: TRBD1; j_gene: TRBJ1-2; abundance: NA; CDR3aa: CASSLRQGTGYTF; CDR3nt: TGTGCCAGCAGCCTACGACAGGGGACTGGCTACACCTTC
v_gene: TRBV7-9; len: 14; d_gene: TRBD1; j_gene: TRBJ1-2; abundance: NA; CDR3aa: CASSPKGTGNGYTF; CDR3nt: TGTGCCAGCAGCCCGAAGGGGACAGGGAACGGCTACACCTTC
v_gene: TRBV7-8; len: 16; d_gene: NA; j_gene: TRBJ2-2; abundance: NA; CDR3aa: CASSLGGRGNTGELFF; CDR3nt: TGTGCCAGCAGCTTAGGGGGGCGCGGGAACACCGGGGAGCTGTTTTTT
v_gene: TRBV19; len: 17; d_gene: NA; j_gene: TRBJ1-4; abundance: once; CDR3aa: CASSIEQVQVGYEKLFF; CDR3nt: TGTGCCAGTAGTATAGAACAAGTACAGGTCGGATATGAAAAACTGTTTTTT
v_gene: TRBV7-7; len: 15; d_gene: TRBD2; j_gene: TRBJ2-2; abundance: NA; CDR3aa: CASSRSGGETGELFF; CDR3nt: TGTGCTAGCAGCCGGAGCGGGGGGGAAACCGGGGAGCTGTTTTTT
v_gene: TRBV6-4; len: 15; d_gene: TRBD1; j_gene: TRBJ1-2; abundance: NA; CDR3aa: CASSAGTGALGGYTF; CDR3nt: TGTGCCAGCAGCGCCGGGACAGGGGCTCTAGGGGGCTACACCTTC
v_gene: TRBV18; len: 18; d_gene: NA; j_gene: TRBJ1-1; abundance: NA; CDR3aa: CASSPAWDFSISNTEAFF; CDR3nt: TGTGCCAGCTCACCAGCATGGGACTTCTCAATATCGAACACTGAAGCTTTCTTT
v_gene: TRBV5-1; len: 13; d_gene: TRBD1; j_gene: TRBJ2-2; abundance: NA; CDR3aa: CASSVQGSGELFF; CDR3nt: TGCGCCAGCAGCGTACAGGGGTCCGGGGAGCTGTTTTTT
v_gene: TRBV23-1; len: 19; d_gene: TRBD1; j_gene: TRBJ1-2; abundance: NA; CDR3aa: CASSQSNGDREGGNYGYTF; CDR3nt: TGCGCCAGCAGTCAATCGAATGGGGACAGGGAAGGTGGTAACTATGGCTACACCTTC
v_gene: TRBV14; len: 15; d_gene: NA; j_gene: TRBJ2-5; abundance: NA; CDR3aa: CASSQASGLIGTQYF; CDR3nt: TGTGCCAGCAGCCAAGCCTCCGGACTAATCGGGACCCAGTACTTC
v_gene: TRBV2; len: 15; d_gene: NA; j_gene: TRBJ2-1; abundance: NA; CDR3aa: CASSKGLASYNEQFF; CDR3nt: TGTGCCAGCAGTAAGGGACTCGCTTCCTACAATGAGCAGTTCTTC
v_gene: TRBV7-9; len: 14; d_gene: NA; j_gene: TRBJ1-4; abundance: NA; CDR3aa: CASSISGFNEKLFF; CDR3nt: TGTGCCAGCAGCATATCCGGTTTTAATGAAAAACTGTTTTTT
v_gene: TRBV19; len: 13; d_gene: TRBD1; j_gene: TRBJ1-6; abundance: NA; CDR3aa: CATAGQRNSPLHF; CDR3nt: TGTGCCACTGCGGGACAGCGGAATTCACCCCTCCACTTT
v_gene: TRBV4-2; len: 16; d_gene: NA; j_gene: TRBJ1-3; abundance: NA; CDR3aa: CASSPWGGGTGNTIYF; CDR3nt: TGTGCCAGCAGCCCTTGGGGGGGAGGGACTGGAAACACCATATATTTT
v_gene: TRBV5-1; len: 13; d_gene: NA; j_gene: TRBJ2-1; abundance: NA; CDR3aa: CASSPATENEQFF; CDR3nt: TGCGCCAGCAGCCCAGCGACAGAGAATGAGCAGTTCTTC
v_gene: TRBV5-5; len: 15; d_gene: NA; j_gene: TRBJ1-1; abundance: NA; CDR3aa: CASRSPVRGTTEAFF; CDR3nt: TGTGCCAGCAGATCACCTGTCAGGGGAACCACTGAAGCTTTCTTT
v_gene: TRBV7-9; len: 15; d_gene: NA; j_gene: TRBJ1-2; abundance: NA; CDR3aa: CASSLTYRDYYGYTF; CDR3nt: TGTGCCAGCAGCTTGACCTACCGGGACTACTATGGCTACACCTTC
v_gene: TRBV6-5; len: 13; d_gene: NA; j_gene: TRBJ1-2; abundance: NA; CDR3aa: CASDPAGVYGYTF; CDR3nt: TGTGCCAGCGACCCGGCAGGTGTCTATGGCTACACCTTC
v_gene: TRBV24-1; len: 18; d_gene: TRBD1; j_gene: TRBJ2-3; abundance: NA; CDR3aa: CATSDPPGQGIGTDTQYF; CDR3nt: TGTGCCACCAGTGACCCTCCGGGACAGGGGATTGGGACAGATACGCAGTATTTT
v_gene: TRBV7-7; len: 17; d_gene: NA; j_gene: TRBJ1-5; abundance: NA; CDR3aa: CASSPRGGGADNQPQHF; CDR3nt: TGTGCTAGCAGCCCCCGAGGCGGGGGGGCCGACAATCAGCCCCAGCATTTT
v_gene: TRBV12-5; len: 17; d_gene: NA; j_gene: TRBJ1-4; abundance: NA; CDR3aa: CASGLVWDTSTNEKLFF; CDR3nt: TGTGCTAGTGGTTTGGTATGGGACACCTCAACTAATGAAAAACTGTTTTTT
v_gene: TRBV2; len: 16; d_gene: NA; j_gene: TRBJ1-5; abundance: NA; CDR3aa: CASSEGVRTPNQPQHF; CDR3nt: TGTGCCAGCAGTGAAGGGGTTAGGACACCTAATCAGCCCCAGCATTTT
v_gene: TRBV15; len: 12; d_gene: NA; j_gene: TRBJ2-1; abundance: NA; CDR3aa: CATSREVGGRFF; CDR3nt: TGTGCCACCAGCAGAGAGGTTGGCGGTCGGTTCTTC
v_gene: TRBV6-5; len: 12; d_gene: NA; j_gene: TRBJ2-1; abundance: NA; CDR3aa: CASSSFYNEQFF; CDR3nt: TGTGCCAGCAGTTCCTTCTATAATGAGCAGTTCTTC
v_gene: TRBV18; len: 14; d_gene: NA; j_gene: TRBJ1-5; abundance: NA; CDR3aa: CASSSTVSNQPQHF; CDR3nt: TGTGCCAGCTCATCGACAGTCAGCAATCAGCCCCAGCATTTT
v_gene: TRBV4-1; len: 15; d_gene: NA; j_gene: TRBJ1-6; abundance: NA; CDR3aa: CASSQEMQGWSPLHF; CDR3nt: TGCGCCAGCAGCCAAGAGATGCAGGGGTGGTCACCCCTCCACTTT
v_gene: TRBV6-6; len: 12; d_gene: TRBD1; j_gene: TRBJ2-5; abundance: NA; CDR3aa: CASHRGQETQYF; CDR3nt: TGTGCCAGCCACAGGGGGCAAGAGACCCAGTACTTC
v_gene: TRBV10-3; len: 15; d_gene: TRBD1; j_gene: TRBJ2-7; abundance: NA; CDR3aa: CAISESNRGSYEQYF; CDR3nt: TGTGCCATCAGTGAGTCGAACAGGGGGTCCTACGAGCAGTACTTC
v_gene: TRBV11-2; len: 13; d_gene: NA; j_gene: TRBJ2-7; abundance: NA; CDR3aa: CASSLGRELEQYF; CDR3nt: TGTGCCAGCAGCTTAGGGAGGGAACTAGAGCAGTACTTC
v_gene: TRBV5-5; len: 12; d_gene: NA; j_gene: TRBJ2-4; abundance: NA; CDR3aa: CASSLAQGIQYF; CDR3nt: TGTGCCAGCAGCTTGGCCCAGGGCATTCAGTACTTC
v_gene: TRBV7-2; len: 17; d_gene: TRBD1; j_gene: TRBJ1-2; abundance: NA; CDR3aa: CASSLIWGTGEEYGYTF; CDR3nt: TGTGCCAGCAGCTTAATCTGGGGCACAGGGGAAGAATATGGCTACACCTTC
v_gene: TRBV12-3/TRBV12-4; len: 13; d_gene: NA; j_gene: TRBJ2-4; abundance: once; CDR3aa: CASRGLAKNIQYF; CDR3nt: TGTGCCAGCAGGGGGCTAGCCAAAAACATTCAGTACTTC
v_gene: TRBV19; len: 15; d_gene: NA; j_gene: TRBJ1-2; abundance: NA; CDR3aa: CASSTRTAFGYGYTF; CDR3nt: TGTGCCAGTAGTACCCGGACAGCCTTTGGCTATGGCTACACCTTC
v_gene: TRBV3-1/TRBV3-2; len: 18; d_gene: NA; j_gene: TRBJ1-3; abundance: NA; CDR3aa: CASSQDSRVRGPGNTIYF; CDR3nt: TGTGCCAGCAGCCAAGATTCCAGGGTGCGGGGACCTGGAAACACCATATATTTT
v_gene: TRBV5-1; len: 16; d_gene: TRBD2; j_gene: TRBJ2-5; abundance: NA; CDR3aa: CASSKTSGGMQETQYF; CDR3nt: TGCGCCAGCAGCAAGACTAGCGGGGGGATGCAAGAGACCCAGTACTTC
v_gene: TRBV11-3; len: 15; d_gene: TRBD1; j_gene: TRBJ2-2; abundance: once; CDR3aa: CASSPGQAYTGELFF; CDR3nt: TGTGCCAGCAGCCCCGGACAGGCCTACACCGGGGAGCTGTTTTTT
v_gene: TRBV18; len: 14; d_gene: NA; j_gene: TRBJ1-5; abundance: NA; CDR3aa: CASSPGVGNQPQHF; CDR3nt: TGTGCCAGCTCACCGGGAGTGGGCAATCAGCCCCAGCATTTT